This T cell receptor beta chain was captured in a study of blood T cell repertoires in COVID-19. Study context: PBMCs, B-cell-depleted T cells, or T cells provided the cDNA or gDNA that made up the material.

This CDR3 contains 15 residues. In germline, CDR1 is SGHDT, CDR2 YYEEEE. V lost 0 bases and J 7 bases, leaving 17 bases between the germline ends. In the original processing: Amplification with reference gene primers provided the estimates of nucleated cell counts. This table comes from immunoSEQ multiplex PCR, and its TCRdb copy is limited to in-frame clones, with some not included. The DNA was the basis for D and trimming; V, J and clone size are from that table. The sample records 250,000 or so clones, approximately 80% being singletons. This TCR was sampled from a woman aged 18-29 years with acute or convalescent COVID-19. Sequences were obtained from peripheral blood. J is TRBJ2-7 and V is TRBV5-6; D gene unclear. The CDR3 region is CASSLALDLFREQYF. The CDR3 nucleotides are TGTGCCAGCAGCTTGGCGCTAGACCTCTTTAGGGAGCAGTACTTC.